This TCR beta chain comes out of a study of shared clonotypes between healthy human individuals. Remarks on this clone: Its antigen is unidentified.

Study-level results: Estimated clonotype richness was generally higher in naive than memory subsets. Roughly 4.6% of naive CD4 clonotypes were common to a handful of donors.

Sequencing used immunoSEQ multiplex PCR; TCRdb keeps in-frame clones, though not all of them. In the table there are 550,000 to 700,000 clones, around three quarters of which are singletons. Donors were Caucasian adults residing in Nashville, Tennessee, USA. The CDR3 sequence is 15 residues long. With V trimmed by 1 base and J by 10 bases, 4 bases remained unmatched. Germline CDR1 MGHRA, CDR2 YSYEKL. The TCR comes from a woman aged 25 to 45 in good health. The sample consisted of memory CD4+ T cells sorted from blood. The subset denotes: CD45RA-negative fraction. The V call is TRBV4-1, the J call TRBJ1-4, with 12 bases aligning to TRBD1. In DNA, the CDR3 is TGCGCCAGCAGCCAAGCCGGGACAGGGGGCCGAAAACTGTTTTTT. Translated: CASSQAGTGGRKLFF.